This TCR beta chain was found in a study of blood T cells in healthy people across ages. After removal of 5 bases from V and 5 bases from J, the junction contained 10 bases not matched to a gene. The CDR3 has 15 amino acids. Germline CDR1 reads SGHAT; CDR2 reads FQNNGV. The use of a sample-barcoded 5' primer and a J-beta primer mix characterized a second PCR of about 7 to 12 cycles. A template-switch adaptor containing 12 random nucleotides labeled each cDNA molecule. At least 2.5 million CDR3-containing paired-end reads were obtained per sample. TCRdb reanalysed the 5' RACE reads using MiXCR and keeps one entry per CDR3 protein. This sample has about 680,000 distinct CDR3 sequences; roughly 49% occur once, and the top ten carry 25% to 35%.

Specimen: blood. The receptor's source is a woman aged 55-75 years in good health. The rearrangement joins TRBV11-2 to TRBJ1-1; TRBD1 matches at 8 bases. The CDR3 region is CASSAGGAGVTEAFF. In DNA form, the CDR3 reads TGTGCCAGCAGCGCAGGGGGCGCGGGGGTTACTGAAGCTTTCTTT.